This paragraph reports one TCR beta chain. Its antigen is still unknown. This record comes from a study of graft-versus-host responses after intestinal transplantation. Across the study: Induction using anti-thymocyte globulin, followed by tacrolimus and steroids for roughly 3 years, was given to all recipients. Overall study results and limits: In patients with graft-donor T cell macrochimerism, allograft graft-versus-host to host-versus-graft clonal ratios were high.

The method was immunoSEQ multiplex PCR; TCRdb's version includes in-frame clones alone and lacks a portion of them. Of under 100,000 clones listed, over 90% are singletons. The CDR3 length is 17 residues. Trimming removed 3 bases from V and 0 bases from J, with 15 bases in between. This sample comprised unstimulated CD4+ T cells sorted from spleen or lymph node cells, obtained before transplant. This rearrangement joins TRBV23-1 to TRBJ1-5; maybe TRBD1 (6 bases). TRBV23-1 belongs to the ORF category, with a function that is uncertain. The clonotype was recovered from a human donor who was the organ donor for an intestinal transplant. The CDR3 bases are TGCGCCAGCAGTCATTGGGTAGGACAGTATAGCAATCAGCCCCAGCATTTT. It is translated as CASSHWVGQYSNQPQHF.